The 17 T cell receptor beta chains reported below all come from one sample, sequenced in a study of blood T cells in healthy people across ages. Then a second PCR, running roughly 7 to 11 cycles, was carried out with a sample-barcoded 5' primer and a J-beta primer mix. TCRdb processed the 5' RACE reads anew with MiXCR; each CDR3 protein has one entry. The repertoire holds about a million distinct CDR3 sequences, with 35% to 40% as singletons. The sequencing sample was made of blood. All receptors derive from a young man in good health.

V and J are TRBV4-1 and TRBJ1-1; TRBD1 aligns across 7 bases. The germline CDR1 and CDR2 sequences are MGHRA and YSYEKL. CDR3 length equals 15 residues. J gave up 6 bases and V 4 bases, and 11 bases lay outside the gene matches. In DNA, the CDR3 is TGCGCCAGCAGCCCTTCTCCTGACAGGGCCTCTGAAGCTTTCTTT. Translating it yields CASSPSPDRASEAFF.

This clonotype occurred a few times. V is TRBV7-2 and J is TRBJ2-3; no clear D. Between the trimmed V and J ends, which lost 1 base and 7 bases, there was a span of 6 bases. Germline V gives CDR1 SGHTA, CDR2 FQGNSA. The CDR3 totals 12 residues. CDR3 sequence reads: CASSLDGYTQYF. The CDR3 DNA reads TGTGCCAGCAGCTTAGATGGATATACGCAGTATTTT.

The rearrangement joins TRBV28 to TRBJ1-5, with no clear D. This CDR3 is 15 amino acids long. Germline CDR1 is MDHEN and CDR2 is SYDVKM. V dropped 2 bases and J dropped 2 bases, with 10 bases sitting between them. The CDR3 region has the DNA TGTGCCAGCAGTTTAAAGGGTTTGGGCAATCAGCCCCAGCATTTT. Translation gives CASSLKGLGNQPQHF. The full variable domain, with the rest looked up from reference TRBV28 and TRBJ1-5, is DVKVTQSSRYLVKRTGEKVFLECVQDMDHENMFWYRQDPGLGLRLIYFSYDVKMKEKGDIPEGYSVSREKKERFSLILESASTNQTSMYLCASSLKGLGNQPQHFGDGTRLSIL.

This clonotype showed up just a few times. This chain uses TRBV27 with TRBJ1-2; D uncertain. The CDR3 spans 13 residues. Germline V gene data show CDR1 as MNHEY and CDR2 as SMNVEV (reference sequence). The V end lost 5 bases, the J end lost 2 bases, and 9 bases lay between the germline ends. The CDR3 loop is CASSNSPNYGYTF. For the CDR3, the DNA is TGTGCCAGCAGTAATTCACCCAACTATGGCTACACCTTC.

Points on this clonotype: Germline and junction disagree at one end, which may indicate a read error. The rearrangement joins TRBV12-3 or TRBV12-4 to TRBJ1-2, with D possibly TRBD1 on 6 matching bases. The CDR3 spans 13 residues. In nucleotides, the CDR3 is TGTGCCAGCAATACCGCTGGGGGCTATGGCTGCACCTTC. This codes for CASNTAGGYGCTF.

J is TRBJ2-7 and V is TRBV6-6, with D perhaps matching TRBD2 (5 bases). V was clipped by 10 bases and J by 3 bases, with 10 bases between them. In germline, CDR1 is MNHNY, CDR2 SVGAGI (reference sequence). The CDR3 is made up of 11 amino acids. CDR3 DNA: TGTGCCACGGGGATGGACTACGAGCAGTACTTC. Translation gives CATGMDYEQYF.

A few counts support this clonotype. The V and J genes are TRBV6-6 and TRBJ1-2; a possible D gene is TRBD1 (5 bases). The germline CDR1 and CDR2 sequences are MNHNY and SVGAGI (reference sequence). The CDR3 is made up of 15 amino acids. Trimming took 6 bases from V and 6 from J, leaving 20 bases between them. The CDR3 loop reads CASRETRGGTDGYTF. The CDR3 region has the DNA TGTGCCAGCAGAGAAACGAGGGGTGGCACTGATGGCTACACCTTC.

As concerns this clonotype: A much more abundant neighbour one base away suggests this may be a read error. The chain joins TRBV12-3 or TRBV12-4 to TRBJ2-1, with 8 positions matching TRBD1. This CDR3 region has 15 residues. The CDR3 protein is CVSSPQGASYNEQFF. CDR3 nucleotides: TGTGTCAGCAGTCCCCAGGGGGCCTCCTACAATGAGCAGTTCTTC.

This clonotype was detected only a few times. The rearrangement uses TRBV14 and TRBJ1-2, with D unclear. The germline gives CDR1 SGHDN, CDR2 FVKESK. This CDR3 region has 15 residues. Trimming removed 1 base from V and 4 bases from J, with 13 bases in between. The CDR3 DNA reads as TGTGCCAGCAGCCAAGGATATGGACCCACCTATGGCTACACCTTC. As protein: CASSQGYGPTYGYTF.

The chain joins TRBV20-1 to TRBJ1-2; D might be TRBD1 (5 bases). Germline CDR1 is DFQATT and CDR2 is SNEGSKA (reference sequence). Trimming cost V 6 bases and J 4 bases, with 21 bases left between them. The CDR3 has 15 residues. In nucleotides, the CDR3 is TGCAGTGCCGTCGACAGCGGACCGGTTAGCTATGGCTACACCTTC. Amino acids: CSAVDSGPVSYGYTF.

The gene calls are TRBV7-8 and TRBJ2-1; 11 bases match TRBD2. The DNA end is a closer match to TRBJ2-7, so the J assignment may be wrong. The CDR3 extends over 18 amino acids. Germline assignment: CDR1 SGHVS and CDR2 FQNEAQ. DNA for the CDR3: TGTGCCAGCAGCTTAGTGTTAGCGGGGGGGAGCTCCTACAATGAGCAGTACTTC. Encoded protein: CASSLVLAGGSSYNEQYF.

This clonotype was observed a single time. At one of its ends the junction is not consistent with the germline gene, which may arise from a read error. The chain has TRBV7-8 and TRBJ2-1; 7 bases are shared with TRBD1. This CDR3 spans 15 amino acids. Germline lookup yields CDR1 SGHVS and CDR2 FQNEAQ. CDR3 coding DNA: TGTACCAGCAGCCCCGTGACAGGGAAATACAATGAGCAGTTCTTC. This codes for CTSSPVTGKYNEQFF.

The chain recombines TRBV3-1 with TRBJ1-1; 7 bases align to TRBD1. The CDR3 runs to 14 residues. The trim removed 1 base at V and 11 bases at J, leaving 10 bases unmatched. Per germline, CDR1 LGHDT and CDR2 YNNKEL (reference sequence). The CDR3 sequence is CASSQVRTGPSAFF. The DNA of the CDR3 is TGTGCCAGCAGCCAAGTTCGGACAGGACCATCCGCTTTCTTT. The entire variable domain, with the rest obtained from reference TRBV3-1 and TRBJ1-1, is as follows: DTAVSQTPKYLVTQMGNDKSIKCEQNLGHDTMYWYKQDSKKFLKIMFSYNNKELIINETVPNRFSPKSPDKAHLNLHINSLELGDSAVYFCASSQVRTGPSAFFGQGTRLTVV.

The chain couples TRBV4-3 to TRBJ2-3, with 8 bases matching TRBD2. The germline CDR1 and CDR2 sequences are LGHNA and YSLEER. The CDR3 sequence is 16 residues long. The J segment lost 2 bases and the V segment lost 1 base, leaving 5 bases of the junction unmatched. The CDR3 sequence: CASSQGPGGATDTQYF. CDR3 in DNA: TGCGCCAGCAGCCAAGGCCCGGGAGGGGCCACAGATACGCAGTATTTT.

The V gene is TRBV9, the J gene TRBJ2-3; D is uncertain. CDR3 size: 14 residues. CDR1 and CDR2 (germline): SGDLS, YYNGEE. V shed 3 bases and J shed 8 bases, with 16 bases lying between them. The CDR3 DNA follows: TGTGCCAGCAGCGCGGTCGTCGGCGTAGGTACGCAGTATTTT. Translating it yields CASSAVVGVGTQYF.

A few counts support this clonotype. The chain links TRBV12-3 or TRBV12-4 to TRBJ2-5; unclear D gene. The length of the CDR3 is 16 residues. V was cut by 5 bases and J by 0 bases, with 16 bases left in between. The CDR3 coding sequence is TGTGCCAGCAGTCGAGACATCGGAGAATACCAAGAGACCCAGTACTTC. Translation gives CASSRDIGEYQETQYF.

This clonotype was recorded a few times. The V call is TRBV7-2, the J call TRBJ2-3, with 7 positions matching TRBD2. The CDR3 extends over 14 amino acids. Germline lookup yields CDR1 SGHTA and CDR2 FQGNSA. The V gene end was trimmed by 5 bases and the J gene end by 7 bases; junction bases not matched to a gene: 9. This chain's CDR3 is CASSPQTSRNTQYF. CDR3 in DNA: TGTGCCAGCAGCCCACAGACTAGCAGAAATACGCAGTATTTT.